The 13 T cell receptor beta chains presented below share a single source sample, sequenced in a study of PD-1 blockade in mismatch repair-deficient tumors. Method: immunoSEQ multiplex PCR; TCRdb's copy keeps in-frame clones and lacks some. Among tens of thousands of clones listed, roughly 80% were seen once. This sample comprised peripheral blood, obtained 12 weeks after starting pembrolizumab. The receptors shown here come from an adult with mismatch repair-deficient cancer.

Ten or more counts support this clone. Other DNA variants within this sample encode the same CDR3. The rearrangement joins TRBV5-4 to TRBJ2-2; tentatively, D is TRBD2 (6 bases). The CDR3 is 15 residues long. In germline, CDR1 is SGHNT, CDR2 YYREEE (reference sequence). V shed 3 bases and J shed 6 bases, with 15 bases lying between them. The CDR3 DNA is TGTGCCAGCAGCTCCGGGGGAAGGAGGGCCGGGGAGCTGTTTTTT. It specifies CASSSGGRRAGELFF.

The chain combines TRBV7-9 with TRBJ2-7; the match to TRBD1 covers 7 bases. V dropped 5 bases and J dropped 1; count of bases not matched to a gene: 8. CDR1 is SEHNR, CDR2 FQNEAQ, per germline (reference sequence). The CDR3 is 15 residues long. The CDR3 reads CASSPWLGQSYEQYF. The CDR3 nucleotides read TGTGCCAGCAGCCCATGGCTGGGACAGTCCTACGAGCAGTACTTC.

The chain employs TRBV5-4 and TRBJ2-5, with D possibly TRBD2 on 5 matching bases. The ends were cut back, 0 bases at V and 2 bases at J, with 14 bases in the middle. Per germline, CDR1 SGHNT and CDR2 YYREEE (reference sequence). This CDR3 has 16 residues. The CDR3: CASSLESASHQETQYF. CDR3 DNA sequence: TGTGCCAGCAGCTTGGAGTCGGCTAGCCATCAAGAGACCCAGTACTTC.

The chain is built from TRBV5-1 and TRBJ2-1, with D perhaps matching TRBD2 (5 bases). The CDR3 is made up of 15 amino acids. From germline, CDR1 is SGHRS and CDR2 YFSETQ. V was cut by 0 bases and J by 4 bases, with 11 bases left in between. This chain's CDR3 is CASSLVGGPYNEQFF. DNA for the CDR3: TGCGCCAGCAGCTTGGTGGGCGGGCCGTACAATGAGCAGTTCTTC.

The chain combines TRBV7-6 with TRBJ2-3; possible D gene TRBD1, 5 bases. The CDR3 covers 11 residues. Germline assignment: CDR1 SGHVS and CDR2 FNYEAQ. V was cut by 3 bases and J by 9 bases, with 7 bases left in between. CDR3 DNA sequence: TGTGCCAGCAGCTTCCAGGGCACGCAGTATTTT. Its translation is CASSFQGTQYF.

CDR3 sequence: CASSEFESSGQGYNEQFF. The CDR3, as DNA: TGCGCCAGCAGTGAGTTTGAGTCTAGCGGGCAGGGATACAATGAGCAGTTCTTC. The chain joins TRBV10-1 to TRBJ2-1; 8 positions match TRBD2. CDR3 length: 18 residues. Unmatched junction bases numbered 12, after V lost 1 base and J lost 4 bases. Germline assignment: CDR1 WNHNN and CDR2 SYGVQD (reference sequence).

This clone came up a few times. The genes are TRBV10-2 and TRBJ2-5, with 7 bases aligning to TRBD1. The germline V gene has CDR1 WSHSY and CDR2 SAAADI. V trimming: 6 bases; J trimming: 1 base; junction bases outside the gene matches: 5. The CDR3 consists of 14 residues. The CDR3 nucleotides are TGCGCCAGCAGACAGGGGACATTCCAAGAGACCCAGTACTTC. It translates to CASRQGTFQETQYF.

This chain links TRBV7-9 with TRBJ2-6; D remains unclear. The CDR3 sequence is 14 residues long. In germline, CDR1 is SEHNR, CDR2 FQNEAQ (reference sequence). Trimming took 5 bases from V and 1 from J, leaving 6 bases between them. CDR3 nucleotides: TGTGCCAGCAGCCCCAGGTCTGGGGCCAACGTCCTGACTTTC. Translating gives CASSPRSGANVLTF. The full variable domain, completed using reference TRBV7-9 and TRBJ2-6, is DTGVSQNPRHKITKRGQNVTFRCDPISEHNRLYWYRQTLGQGPEFLTYFQNEAQLEKSRLLSDRFSAERPKGSFSTLEIQRTEQGDSAMYLCASSPRSGANVLTFGAGSRLTVL.

The CDR3, as DNA: TGCGCCAGCAGCTTTGGGGAGAGCTCCTACGAGCAGTACTTC. Protein: CASSFGESSYEQYF. The chain recombines TRBV5-1 with TRBJ2-7; D perhaps matches TRBD2 (5 bases). This CDR3 region has 14 residues. The V gene lost 2 bases and the J gene lost 0 bases, with 9 bases spanning the gap. Per germline, CDR1 SGHRS and CDR2 YFSETQ.

The chain uses TRBV6-1 and TRBJ1-2, with TRBD1 identical over 10 bases. V gave up 8 bases and J gave up 6 bases; unmatched junction bases: 0. From germline, CDR1 is MNHNS and CDR2 SASEGT. This CDR3 comprises 11 residues. The CDR3 loop is CASGTGDGYTF. CDR3 DNA sequence: TGTGCCAGCGGGACAGGGGATGGCTACACCTTC.

This clone has a single count. Without the conserved terminal phenylalanine or tryptophan, this CDR3 likely stems from a read error. The chain joins TRBV7-8 to TRBJ1-2; D is unclear. Germline V lookup: CDR1 SGHVS, CDR2 FQNEAQ. Trimming took 2 bases from V and 5 from J, leaving 9 bases between them. The CDR3 runs 13 residues. CDR3 bases: TGTGCCAGCAGCTTACGGTCTGAATATGGCTACACCCTC. Amino acids: CASSLRSEYGYTL.

In regard to this clone: Germline and junction disagree at one end, which may indicate a read error. The chain employs TRBV7-7 and TRBJ2-3, with TRBD2 as a possible D gene (6 bases). CDR3 length: 16 amino acids. CDR1 and CDR2 from the germline V gene are SSHAT and FNYEAQ (reference sequence). CDR3 nucleotide sequence: TGTGCTAGCAGCTTAGCCTCCGGGAGCGTTACAGATACGCAGTATTTT. Its protein is CASSLASGSVTDTQYF.

This chain connects TRBV27 to TRBJ2-7; D is unresolved. The CDR3 extends over 14 amino acids. CDR1 and CDR2 (germline): MNHEY, SMNVEV (reference sequence). V gave up 0 bases and J gave up 2 bases, with 8 bases separating them. CDR3 loop: CASSLSSSTYEQYF. The CDR3 nucleotides are TGTGCCAGCAGTTTATCGTCCAGTACCTACGAGCAGTACTTC.